This TCR beta chain was identified in a study of blood T cells in healthy people across ages. This CDR3 has 16 residues. V was pared by 1 base and J by 9 bases, with 9 bases of the junction left unmatched. Per the germline V gene, CDR1 is LNHNV and CDR2 is YYDKDF (reference sequence). A minimum of 6 micrograms of total RNA was extracted per sample. Study-level findings and limits: Observed TCR beta diversity per million T cells went down as age went up. This fall followed a roughly linear course with age. PBMCs that were unsorted prevented a conclusive naive versus antigen-experienced comparison.

Regarding this clonotype: As yet, its antigen is unknown.

A J-beta primer mix and a sample-barcoded 5' primer were used in a second PCR of roughly 6 to 11 cycles. Each CDR3 protein gets one entry after TCRdb re-called the 5' RACE reads with MiXCR. The data show about 800,000 distinct CDR3 sequences, roughly 50% seen once. The specimen sequenced was blood. The chain has TRBV15 and TRBJ1-4; 9 bases line up with TRBD1. This TCR was sampled from a man in his thirties or forties in good health. The CDR3 spells CATSRGPRTGVKKLFF. Written as DNA, the CDR3 is TGTGCCACCAGCAGAGGGCCGAGGACAGGGGTGAAAAAACTGTTTTTT.